The 16 T cell receptor beta chains in this list originate from one sample, sequenced in a study of cytomegalovirus exposure and HLA in healthy donors. The PCR contained 60 Vbeta and 13 Jbeta primers. Repertoires were generated with immunoSEQ multiplex PCR, while TCRdb's copy carries only in-frame clones and drops some. The table shows under 200,000 clones, with roughly 77% occurring only once. Sequencing input: PBMCs. The receptors derive from a male donor in good health and CMV-seropositive.

V usage is TRBV7-3 and J usage is TRBJ2-7, with 7 positions matching TRBD2. The V gene's germline CDR1 is SGHTA and CDR2 FQGTGA. The CDR3 length is 14 residues. Trimming cost V 2 bases and J 2 bases; bases outside gene matches: 3. The DNA for the CDR3 is TGTGCCAGCAGCTTATTGGCGGGGGCCTACGAGCAGTACTTC. Protein product: CASSLLAGAYEQYF.

The chain uses TRBV10-3 and TRBJ2-7; 12 nucleotides agree with TRBD2. The V segment lost 6 bases and the J segment 7 bases; nucleotides outside the gene matches: 7. Germline V gene sequence: CDR1 ENHRY, CDR2 SYGVKD. There are 14 residues in the CDR3. The CDR3 spells CAIRPSGGAGEQYF. The CDR3 DNA reads as TGTGCCATCAGGCCTAGCGGGGGGGCCGGAGAGCAGTACTTC.

The chain employs TRBV4-3 and TRBJ1-2; D is unresolved. The CDR3 totals 15 residues. The V end was cut by 0 bases, the J end by 8 bases, with 16 bases between. Germline V gene lookup returns CDR1 LGHNA and CDR2 YSLEER. The CDR3 here is CASSQDHQTNRGYTF. The CDR3 bases are TGCGCCAGCAGCCAAGACCACCAAACGAACCGGGGCTACACCTTC.

This chain joins TRBV18 and TRBJ1-2; 7 bases align to TRBD1. The V gene end was trimmed by 3 bases and the J gene end by 3 bases; junction bases not matched to a gene: 7. Looked up from germline, CDR1 is KGHSH and CDR2 is LQKENI. This CDR3 contains 15 residues. The CDR3 DNA follows: TGTGCCAGCTCACCCTCGACAGGGTCACACTATGGCTACACCTTC. Translated, it gives CASSPSTGSHYGYTF.

This chain uses TRBV29-1 with TRBJ2-5; 9 bases are shared with TRBD2. The assigned J gene may be wrong: the sequence end matches TRBJ2-7 better. The CDR3 is made up of 12 amino acids. From germline, CDR1 is SQVTM and CDR2 ANQGSEA. CDR3 in amino acids: CSAGLATFEQYF. CDR3 DNA: TGCAGCGCAGGACTAGCGACGTTCGAGCAGTACTTC.

The gene calls are TRBV5-6 and TRBJ1-2, with 7 bases lining up with TRBD1. The CDR3 loop spans 13 amino acids. V trimming: 4 bases; J trimming: 8 bases; junction bases outside the gene matches: 8. Germline values: CDR1 SGHDT, CDR2 YYEEEE. This CDR3 is CASSPGTAYGYTF. DNA for the CDR3: TGTGCCAGCAGCCCAGGGACAGCATACGGCTACACCTTC.

The rearrangement uses TRBV9 and TRBJ2-7; TRBD2 might be the D (6 bases). Germline-derived CDR1 and CDR2 are SGDLS and YYNGEE. Trimming removed 4 bases at V and 2 bases at J, with 19 bases between. The CDR3 runs 16 residues. CDR3 amino acids: CASSPRPPGVPYEQYF. CDR3 DNA sequence: TGTGCCAGCAGCCCGAGACCGCCGGGAGTCCCCTACGAGCAGTACTTC.

J is TRBJ2-1 and V is TRBV5-4, with a possible D match to TRBD2 (5 bases). V was shortened by 2 bases and J by 10 bases, with 19 bases between the two germline ends. There are 15 residues in the CDR3. In germline, CDR1 is SGHNT, CDR2 YYREEE (reference sequence). CDR3 protein: CASSFQPGTVGEQFF. CDR3 in DNA: TGTGCCAGCAGCTTTCAACCGGGAACCGTAGGGGAGCAGTTCTTC. Supplemented by reference TRBV5-4 and TRBJ2-1, the full variable domain reads ETGVTQSPTHLIKTRGQQVTLRCSSQSGHNTVSWYQQALGQGPQFIFQYYREEENGRGNFPPRFSGLQFPNYSSELNVNALELDDSALYLCASSFQPGTVGEQFFGPGTRLTVL.

The chain couples TRBV6-5 to TRBJ1-5, with 8 bases identical to TRBD1. Germline loops: CDR1 MNHEY, CDR2 SVGAGI. The CDR3 extends over 15 amino acids. The J segment lost 4 bases and the V segment lost 2 bases, leaving 4 bases of the junction unmatched. The CDR3 nucleotides are TGTGCCAGCAGTTACGGACAGGGAGCTAATCAGCCCCAGCATTTT. This sequence encodes CASSYGQGANQPQHF.

The rearrangement joins TRBV9 to TRBJ2-5, with TRBD1 matching over 7 bases. With V trimmed by 4 bases and J by 5 bases, 8 bases remained unmatched. Germline-derived CDR1 and CDR2 are SGDLS and YYNGEE. CDR3 size: 14 residues. The CDR3 DNA sequence: TGTGCCAGCAGCATTCAACAGGGGTCGGAGACCCAGTACTTC. This translates into CASSIQQGSETQYF.

V and J are TRBV7-9 and TRBJ2-6; 7 bases are a match to TRBD1. Trimming at V came to 2 bases and at J to 4 bases, leaving 2 bases not matched to a gene. The germline V gene has CDR1 SEHNR and CDR2 FQNEAQ (reference sequence). This CDR3 contains 15 residues. Here the CDR3 DNA reads TGTGCCAGCAGCTTAAAGGGGGCCGGGGCCAACGTCCTGACTTTC. This encodes CASSLKGAGANVLTF.

A single count supports this clone. V usage is TRBV2 and J usage is TRBJ1-5, with 9 bases lining up with TRBD1. Germline V gene sequence: CDR1 SNHLY, CDR2 FYNNEI. The trim removed 6 bases at V and 4 bases at J, leaving 7 bases unmatched. CDR3 length: 15 amino acids. The CDR3 sequence is CASRGDRGENQPQHF. In DNA, the CDR3 is TGTGCCAGCAGGGGTGACAGGGGGGAAAATCAGCCCCAGCATTTT. The variable domain in full, completed from reference TRBV2 and TRBJ1-5, reads EPEVTQTPSHQVTQMGQEVILRCVPISNHLYFYWYRQILGQKVEFLVSFYNNEISEKSEIFDDQFSVERPDGSNFTLKIRSTKLEDSAMYFCASRGDRGENQPQHFGDGTRLSIL.

Notes on this clone: At one boundary the junction diverges from the germline segment, which might be a read error. The V call is TRBV7-7, the J call TRBJ2-2; 7 bases match TRBD2. CDR1 and CDR2 from the germline V gene are SSHAT and FNYEAQ (reference sequence). CDR3 length equals 18 residues. CDR3 sequence (DNA): TGTGCTAGCAGCTTAGTAATAGGTGGAGCGGGAAGGACCGGGGAGCTGTTTTTT. Translating it yields CASSLVIGGAGRTGELFF. Full variable domain (missing parts from reference TRBV7-7 and TRBJ2-2): GAGVSQSPRYKVTKRGQDVTLRCDPISSHATLYWYQQALGQGPEFLTYFNYEAQPDKSGLPSDRFSAERPEGSISTLTIQRTEQRDSAMYRCASSLVIGGAGRTGELFFGEGSRLTVL.

The J gene is TRBJ2-3, the V gene TRBV7-8, with 8 bases aligning to TRBD2. The J segment lost 2 bases and the V segment lost 5 bases, leaving 15 bases of the junction unmatched. The CDR3 length is 18 residues. Germline V gene lookup returns CDR1 SGHVS and CDR2 FQNEAQ. This CDR3 reads CASSQIAGLGDYTDTQYF. The CDR3 region has the DNA TGTGCCAGCAGCCAAATCGCGGGACTAGGGGATTACACAGATACGCAGTATTTT.

The V and J genes are TRBV11-2 and TRBJ2-7; TRBD1 agrees at 9 bases. The CDR3 is made up of 18 amino acids. Germline CDR1 reads SGHAT; CDR2 reads FQNNGV. After removal of 1 base from V and 6 bases from J, the junction contained 16 bases not matched to a gene. For the CDR3, the DNA is TGTGCCAGCAGCTTAGTGGGGCGGACAGGGGCGAATACAGGCGAGCAGTACTTC. Encoded protein: CASSLVGRTGANTGEQYF.

The J gene is TRBJ2-1, the V gene TRBV11-3, with 9 bases lining up with TRBD2. V gave up 6 bases and J gave up 5 bases; unmatched junction bases: 8. The germline V gene encodes CDR1 SGHNT and CDR2 YENEEA. CDR3 length equals 15 residues. The CDR3 spells CASRKAGGLDNEQFF. The CDR3 DNA reads as TGTGCCAGCAGAAAAGCGGGAGGTCTCGACAATGAGCAGTTCTTC.